This T cell receptor (beta chain) was retrieved from a study of T cell responses to AZD1222 COVID-19 vaccine. CDR1 and CDR2 from the germline V gene are SGHTA and FQGNSA. The CDR3 is 12 residues long. V lost 8 bases and J lost 3, with 9 bases in between. Profiling relied on immunoSEQ multiplex PCR, and the TCRdb table lists in-frame clones only, not all of them. The sample comprises 120,000 to 150,000 clones, approximately 90% of which are singletons, and under 2.5% rests with the top ten. Concerning this clone: The target antigen is unknown.

Findings and caveats of the study: Spike-specific TCR breadth and depth went up after people got two AZD1222 doses. Repertoire samples came only from after the peak T cell response. There were mostly white British donors and more females than males, and clonal diversity was possibly underestimated.

Sequencing used peripheral blood, obtained on day 0 of AZD1222 vaccination. This sequence originates from an adult in good health. The rearrangement uses TRBV7-2 and TRBJ2-3; no clear D gene. In DNA, the CDR3 is TGTGCCAGCGAGGAGTGGACAGATACGCAGTATTTT. Its protein is CASEEWTDTQYF.